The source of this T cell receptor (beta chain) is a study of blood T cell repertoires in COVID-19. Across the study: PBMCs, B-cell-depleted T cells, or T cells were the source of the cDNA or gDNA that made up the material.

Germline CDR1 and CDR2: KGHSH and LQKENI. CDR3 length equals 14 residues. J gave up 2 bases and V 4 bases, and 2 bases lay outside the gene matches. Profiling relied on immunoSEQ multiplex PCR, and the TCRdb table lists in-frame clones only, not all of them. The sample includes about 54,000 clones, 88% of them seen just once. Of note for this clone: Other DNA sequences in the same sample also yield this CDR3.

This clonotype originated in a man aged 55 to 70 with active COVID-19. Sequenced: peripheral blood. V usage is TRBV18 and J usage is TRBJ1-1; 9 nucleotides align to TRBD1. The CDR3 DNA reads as TGTGCCAGCTCACGGGACAGGGATAACACTGAAGCTTTCTTT. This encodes CASSRDRDNTEAFF.